This T cell receptor beta chain originates from a study of blood T cell repertoires in COVID-19. About the research overall: T cells, B-cell-depleted T cells, or PBMCs supplied cDNA or gDNA.

In the authors' workflow: Amplifying reference gene primers gave estimates of nucleated cell counts. Sequencing was performed with immunoSEQ multiplex PCR; in TCRdb, only in-frame clones are kept and a portion is missing. Clonal size and the V and J genes are those of that table, whereas D and trimming came from the DNA. The table includes approximately 33,000 clones, approximately 85% detected once. The CDR3 has 13 amino acids. V lost 3 bases and J lost 0, with 5 bases in between. The germline CDR1 and CDR2 sequences are MDHEN and SYDVKM. The clonotype comes from a man in his 60s with COVID-19, enrolled during active disease. Sample: peripheral blood. The chain is built from TRBV28 and TRBJ1-1; TRBD1 is a possible D gene (5 bases). The CDR3 here is CASSLTVNTEAFF. In nucleotides, the CDR3 is TGTGCCAGCAGTTTGACAGTGAACACTGAAGCTTTCTTT.